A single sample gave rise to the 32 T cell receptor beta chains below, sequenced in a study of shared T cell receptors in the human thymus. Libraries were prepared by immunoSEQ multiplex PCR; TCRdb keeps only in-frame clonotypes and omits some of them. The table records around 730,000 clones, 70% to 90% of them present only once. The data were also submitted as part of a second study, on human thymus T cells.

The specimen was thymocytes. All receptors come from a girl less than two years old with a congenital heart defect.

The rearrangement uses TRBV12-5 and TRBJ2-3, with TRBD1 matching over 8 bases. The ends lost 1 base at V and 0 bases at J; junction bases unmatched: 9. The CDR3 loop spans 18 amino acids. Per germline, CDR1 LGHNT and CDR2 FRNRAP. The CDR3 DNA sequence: TGTGCTAGTGGTTTGGGAGGGGGACAGGCCACTAGCACAGATACGCAGTATTTT. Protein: CASGLGGGQATSTDTQYF.

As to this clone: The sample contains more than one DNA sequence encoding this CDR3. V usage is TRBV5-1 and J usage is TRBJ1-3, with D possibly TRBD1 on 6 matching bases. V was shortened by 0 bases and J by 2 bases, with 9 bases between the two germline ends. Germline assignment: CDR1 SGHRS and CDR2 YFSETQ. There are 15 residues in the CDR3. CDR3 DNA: TGCGCCAGCAGCTTGGTGTCAGGGGCTGGAAACACCATATATTTT. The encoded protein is CASSLVSGAGNTIYF.

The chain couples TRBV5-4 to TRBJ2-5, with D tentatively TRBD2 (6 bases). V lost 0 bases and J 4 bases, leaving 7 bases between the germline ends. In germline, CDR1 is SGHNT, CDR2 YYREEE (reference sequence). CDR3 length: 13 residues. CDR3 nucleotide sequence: TGTGCCAGCAGCTTGGGGCGGGGAGAGACCCAGTACTTC. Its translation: CASSLGRGETQYF.

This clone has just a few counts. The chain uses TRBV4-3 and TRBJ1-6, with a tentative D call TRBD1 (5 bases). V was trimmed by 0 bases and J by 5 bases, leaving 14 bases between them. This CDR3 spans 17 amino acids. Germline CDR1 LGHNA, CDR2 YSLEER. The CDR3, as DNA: TGCGCCAGCAGCCAAGACACAGGTGAAAAACATAATTCACCCCTCCACTTT. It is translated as CASSQDTGEKHNSPLHF.

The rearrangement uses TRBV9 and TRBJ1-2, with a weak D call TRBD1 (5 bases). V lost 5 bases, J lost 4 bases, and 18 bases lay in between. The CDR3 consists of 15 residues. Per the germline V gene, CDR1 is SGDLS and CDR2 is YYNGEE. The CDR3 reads CASRTPGPRAYGYTF. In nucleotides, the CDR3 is TGTGCCAGCAGAACCCCGGGCCCCAGGGCCTATGGCTACACCTTC.

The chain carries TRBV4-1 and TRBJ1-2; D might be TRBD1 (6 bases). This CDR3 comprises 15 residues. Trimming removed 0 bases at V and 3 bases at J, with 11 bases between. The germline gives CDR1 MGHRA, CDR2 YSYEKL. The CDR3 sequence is CASSQDPRQDYGYTF. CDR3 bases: TGCGCCAGCAGCCAAGATCCCCGACAGGACTATGGCTACACCTTC.

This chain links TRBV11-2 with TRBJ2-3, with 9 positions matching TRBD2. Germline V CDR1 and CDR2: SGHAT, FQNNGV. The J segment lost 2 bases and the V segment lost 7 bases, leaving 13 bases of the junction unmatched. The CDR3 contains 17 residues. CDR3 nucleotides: TGTGCCAGCAACCTTAACCTTACTAGCGGGCCCACAGATACGCAGTATTTT. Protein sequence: CASNLNLTSGPTDTQYF.

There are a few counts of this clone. For the CDR3, the DNA is TGTGCCAGCAGCCCCCCCGGGGAGCCGAGCTCCTACGAGCAGTACTTC. As protein: CASSPPGEPSSYEQYF. The chain combines TRBV14 with TRBJ2-7; TRBD2 might be the D (5 bases). CDR1 and CDR2 from the germline V gene are SGHDN and FVKESK. Trimming stripped 4 bases from V and 0 bases from J, with 16 bases between. The CDR3 is 16 amino acids.

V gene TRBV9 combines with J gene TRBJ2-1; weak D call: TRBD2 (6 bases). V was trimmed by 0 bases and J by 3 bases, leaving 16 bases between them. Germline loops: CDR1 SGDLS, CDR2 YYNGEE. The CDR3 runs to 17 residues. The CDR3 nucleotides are TGTGCCAGCAGCGTAGATGCCGTCGGGGGTAGCTACAATGAGCAGTTCTTC. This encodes CASSVDAVGGSYNEQFF. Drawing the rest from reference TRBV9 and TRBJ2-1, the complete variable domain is DSGVTQTPKHLITATGQRVTLRCSPRSGDLSVYWYQQSLDQGLQFLIQYYNGEERAKGNILERFSAQQFPDLHSELNLSSLELGDSALYFCASSVDAVGGSYNEQFFGPGTRLTVL.

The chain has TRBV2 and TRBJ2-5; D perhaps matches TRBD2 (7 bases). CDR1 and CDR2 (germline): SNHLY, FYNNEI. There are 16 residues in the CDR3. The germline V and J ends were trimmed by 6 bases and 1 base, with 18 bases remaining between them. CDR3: CASRRGGLHAQETQYF. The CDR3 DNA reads TGTGCCAGCAGGAGGGGGGGACTTCACGCCCAAGAGACCCAGTACTTC. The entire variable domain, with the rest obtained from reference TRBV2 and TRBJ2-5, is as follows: EPEVTQTPSHQVTQMGQEVILRCVPISNHLYFYWYRQILGQKVEFLVSFYNNEISEKSEIFDDQFSVERPDGSNFTLKIRSTKLEDSAMYFCASRRGGLHAQETQYFGPGTRLLVL.

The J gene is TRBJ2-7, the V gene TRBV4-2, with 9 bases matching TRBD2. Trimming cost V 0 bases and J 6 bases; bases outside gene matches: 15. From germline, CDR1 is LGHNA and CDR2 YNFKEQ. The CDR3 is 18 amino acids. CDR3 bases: TGTGCCAGCAGCCAAGATTGGGTCTGCGGGACTAGCCCACTCGAGCAGTACTTC. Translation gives CASSQDWVCGTSPLEQYF.

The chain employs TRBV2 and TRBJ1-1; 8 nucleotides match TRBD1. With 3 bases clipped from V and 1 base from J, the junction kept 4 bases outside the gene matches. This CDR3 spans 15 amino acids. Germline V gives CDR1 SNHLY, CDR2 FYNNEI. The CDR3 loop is CASSDRQGPNTEAFF. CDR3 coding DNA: TGTGCCAGCAGTGACAGACAGGGGCCGAACACTGAAGCTTTCTTT.

The DNA of the CDR3 is TGTGCCAGCAGCGTAGAGGGGGCTACCGCGGATACGCAGTATTTT. Residues: CASSVEGATADTQYF. The chain uses TRBV9 and TRBJ2-3; 7 bases fit TRBD1. Per germline, CDR1 SGDLS and CDR2 YYNGEE. CDR3 size: 15 residues. Trimming took 0 bases from V and 6 from J; bases not matched to a gene: 7.

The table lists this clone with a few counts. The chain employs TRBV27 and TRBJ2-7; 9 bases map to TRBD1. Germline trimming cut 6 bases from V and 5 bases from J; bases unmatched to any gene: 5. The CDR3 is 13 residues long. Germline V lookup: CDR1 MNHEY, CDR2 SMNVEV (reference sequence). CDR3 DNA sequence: TGTGCCAGCAGGCGGGACAGGGACCACGAGCAGTACTTC. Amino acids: CASRRDRDHEQYF.

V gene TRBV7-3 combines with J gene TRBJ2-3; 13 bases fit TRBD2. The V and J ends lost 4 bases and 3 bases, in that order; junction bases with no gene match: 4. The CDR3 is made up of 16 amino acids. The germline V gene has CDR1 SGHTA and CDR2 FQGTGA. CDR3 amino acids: CASSSLTSGGTDTQYF. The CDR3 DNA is TGTGCCAGCAGCTCCCTGACTAGCGGGGGGACAGATACGCAGTATTTT.

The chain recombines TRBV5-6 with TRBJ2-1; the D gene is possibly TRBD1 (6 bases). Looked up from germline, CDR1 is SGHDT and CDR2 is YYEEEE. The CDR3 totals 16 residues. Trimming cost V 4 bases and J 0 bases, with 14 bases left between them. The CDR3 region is CASSQVVGGSYNEQFF. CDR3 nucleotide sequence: TGTGCCAGCAGCCAAGTAGTAGGGGGCTCCTACAATGAGCAGTTCTTC. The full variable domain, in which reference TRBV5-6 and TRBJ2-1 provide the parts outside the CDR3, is DAGVTQSPTHLIKTRGQQVTLRCSPKSGHDTVSWYQQALGQGPQFIFQYYEEEERQRGNFPDRFSGHQFPNYSSELNVNALLLGDSALYLCASSQVVGGSYNEQFFGPGTRLTVL.

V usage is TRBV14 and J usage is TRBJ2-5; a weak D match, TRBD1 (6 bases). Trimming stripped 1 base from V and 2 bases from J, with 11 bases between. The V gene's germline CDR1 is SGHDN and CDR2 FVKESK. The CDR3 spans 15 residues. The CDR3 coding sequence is TGTGCCAGCAGCCAAGTGGACAGAATACAAGAGACCCAGTACTTC. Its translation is CASSQVDRIQETQYF.

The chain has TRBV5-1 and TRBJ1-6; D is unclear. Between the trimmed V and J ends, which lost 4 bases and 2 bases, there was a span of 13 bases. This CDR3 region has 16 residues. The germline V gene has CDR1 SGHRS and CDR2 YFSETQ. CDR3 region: CASSIGINTYNSPLHF. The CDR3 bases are TGCGCCAGCAGCATCGGGATCAACACCTATAATTCACCCCTCCACTTT.

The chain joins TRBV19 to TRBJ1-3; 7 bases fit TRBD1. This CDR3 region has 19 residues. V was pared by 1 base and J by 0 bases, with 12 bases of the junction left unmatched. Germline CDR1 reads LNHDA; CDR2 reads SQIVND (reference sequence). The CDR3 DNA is TGTGCCAGTAGTATAGCTAAGGCCTCGGGACAGATCTCTGGAAACACCATATATTTT. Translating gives CASSIAKASGQISGNTIYF.

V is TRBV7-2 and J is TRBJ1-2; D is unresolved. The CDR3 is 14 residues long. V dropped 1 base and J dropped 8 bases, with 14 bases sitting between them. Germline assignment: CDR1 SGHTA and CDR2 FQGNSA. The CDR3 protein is CASSLGAVRGGYTF. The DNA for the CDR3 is TGTGCCAGCAGCTTAGGGGCGGTCCGGGGAGGCTACACCTTC.

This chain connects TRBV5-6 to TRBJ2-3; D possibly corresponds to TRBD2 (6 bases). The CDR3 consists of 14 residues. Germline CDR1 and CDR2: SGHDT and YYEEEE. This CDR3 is CATSLARSTDTQYF. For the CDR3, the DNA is TGTGCTACGTCACTAGCTCGCAGCACAGATACGCAGTATTTT.

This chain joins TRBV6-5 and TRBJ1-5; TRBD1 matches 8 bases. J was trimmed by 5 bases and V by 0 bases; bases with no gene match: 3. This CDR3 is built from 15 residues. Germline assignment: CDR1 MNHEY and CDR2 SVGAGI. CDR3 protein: CASSYSAGGDQPQHF. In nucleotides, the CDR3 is TGTGCCAGCAGTTACTCGGCAGGGGGCGATCAGCCCCAGCATTTT.

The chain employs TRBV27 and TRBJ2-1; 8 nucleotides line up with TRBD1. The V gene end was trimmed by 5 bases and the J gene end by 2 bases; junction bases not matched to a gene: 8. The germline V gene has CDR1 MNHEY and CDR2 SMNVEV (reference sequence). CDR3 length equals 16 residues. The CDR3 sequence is CASSRRTGTPYNEQFF. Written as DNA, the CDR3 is TGTGCCAGCAGTCGACGGACAGGGACCCCCTACAATGAGCAGTTCTTC.

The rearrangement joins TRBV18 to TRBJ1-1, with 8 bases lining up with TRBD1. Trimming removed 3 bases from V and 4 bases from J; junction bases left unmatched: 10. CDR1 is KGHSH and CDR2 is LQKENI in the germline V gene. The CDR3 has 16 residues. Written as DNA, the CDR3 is TGTGCCAGCTCACCTGCCTCGGGAGACAGGGGCACTGAAGCTTTCTTT. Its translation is CASSPASGDRGTEAFF.

The CDR3 coding sequence is TGCGCCAGCAGCTGGACAGGGGATTACAATGAGCAGTTCTTC. It specifies CASSWTGDYNEQFF. The J gene is TRBJ2-1, the V gene TRBV5-1; 9 bases agree with TRBD1. CDR3 length: 14 amino acids. Germline V gene sequence: CDR1 SGHRS, CDR2 YFSETQ. With 3 bases clipped from V and 4 bases from J, the junction kept 2 bases outside the gene matches.

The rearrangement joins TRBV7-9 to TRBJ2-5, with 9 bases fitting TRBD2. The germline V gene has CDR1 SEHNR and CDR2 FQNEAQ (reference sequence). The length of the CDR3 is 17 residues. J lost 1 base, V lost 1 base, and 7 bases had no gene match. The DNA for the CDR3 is TGTGCCAGCAGCTTAGTTTCGGGTAGCGGGGGCCAAGAGACCCAGTACTTC. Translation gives CASSLVSGSGGQETQYF.

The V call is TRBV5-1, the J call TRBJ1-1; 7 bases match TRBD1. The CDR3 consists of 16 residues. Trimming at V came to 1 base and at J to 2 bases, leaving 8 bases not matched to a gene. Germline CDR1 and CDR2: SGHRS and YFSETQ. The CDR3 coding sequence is TGCGCCAGCAGCTTGACCACAGGGGTTTCTAACACTGAAGCTTTCTTT. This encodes CASSLTTGVSNTEAFF.

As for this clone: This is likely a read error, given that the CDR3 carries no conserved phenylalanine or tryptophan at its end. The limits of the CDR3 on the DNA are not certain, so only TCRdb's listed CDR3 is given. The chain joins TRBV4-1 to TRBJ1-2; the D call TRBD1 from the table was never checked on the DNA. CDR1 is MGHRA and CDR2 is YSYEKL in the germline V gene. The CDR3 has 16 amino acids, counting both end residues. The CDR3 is CASSPPDREVKENFFV.

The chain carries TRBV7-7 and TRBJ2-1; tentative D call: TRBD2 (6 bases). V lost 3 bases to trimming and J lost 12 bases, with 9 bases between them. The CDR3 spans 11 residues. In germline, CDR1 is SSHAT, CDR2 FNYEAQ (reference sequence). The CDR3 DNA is TGTGCCAGCAGCTTCCAGGAGGGGCAGTTCTTC. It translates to CASSFQEGQFF.

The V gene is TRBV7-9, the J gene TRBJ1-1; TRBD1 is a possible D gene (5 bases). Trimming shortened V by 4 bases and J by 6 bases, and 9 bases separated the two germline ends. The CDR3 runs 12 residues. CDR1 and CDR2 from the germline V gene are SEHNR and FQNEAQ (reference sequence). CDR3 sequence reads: CASSSPTAEAFF. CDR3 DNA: TGTGCCAGCAGCTCGCCGACAGCTGAAGCTTTCTTT.

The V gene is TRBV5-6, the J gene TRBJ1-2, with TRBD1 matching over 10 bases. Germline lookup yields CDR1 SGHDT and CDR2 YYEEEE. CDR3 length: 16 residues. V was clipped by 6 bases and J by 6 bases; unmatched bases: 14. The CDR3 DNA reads TGTGCCAGCAAGGGGGACAGGGGTGGAAAGGTGGATGGCTACACCTTC. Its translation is CASKGDRGGKVDGYTF.

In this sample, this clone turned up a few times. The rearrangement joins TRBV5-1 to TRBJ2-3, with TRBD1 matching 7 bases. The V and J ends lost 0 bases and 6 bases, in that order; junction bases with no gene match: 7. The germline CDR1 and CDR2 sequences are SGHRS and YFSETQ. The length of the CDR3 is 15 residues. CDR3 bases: TGCGCCAGCAGCTTGGAGCAGGGGGATTTCGATACGCAGTATTTT. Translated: CASSLEQGDFDTQYF.